Listed here is a single T cell receptor beta chain. Assay: immunoSEQ multiplex PCR; the TCRdb copy retains only in-frame clones and omits some. This sample has some 80,000 clones, with around 96% found just once. The data derive from a study of technical replicates of blood from a handful of donors. Sequencing was performed on T cells isolated from PBMCs. This receptor was identified in a human donor in good health.

DNA of the CDR3: TGTGCCAGCAGTTACGAGCGGGAGGGTTTAGAAACAGATACGCAGTATTTT. It encodes CASSYEREGLETDTQYF. V and J are TRBV2 and TRBJ2-3; TRBD2 agrees at 10 bases. The germline CDR1 and CDR2 sequences are SNHLY and FYNNEI. J gave up 3 bases and V 5 bases, and 11 bases lay outside the gene matches. This CDR3 is built from 17 residues. Combining the CDR3 with reference TRBV2 and TRBJ2-3 gives the whole variable domain EPEVTQTPSHQVTQMGQEVILRCVPISNHLYFYWYRQILGQKVEFLVSFYNNEISEKSEIFDDQFSVERPDGSNFTLKIRSTKLEDSAMYFCASSYEREGLETDTQYFGPGTRLTVL.